Listed here are 27 T cell receptor beta chains from one sample, sequenced in a study of cytomegalovirus exposure and HLA in healthy donors. It was with 60 Vbeta and 13 Jbeta primers that the PCR ran. Libraries were prepared by immunoSEQ multiplex PCR; TCRdb keeps only in-frame clonotypes and omits some of them. The data hold 80,000 to 95,000 clones, with roughly 69% observed a single time. Source material: PBMCs. The receptors here all came from a woman in her 30s in good health and CMV-seronegative.

V and J are TRBV5-4 and TRBJ2-3, with TRBD2 matching 12 bases. Germline trimming cut 4 bases from V and 4 bases from J; bases unmatched to any gene: 4. The CDR3 is 15 residues long. CDR1 is SGHNT and CDR2 is YYREEE in the germline V gene (reference sequence). CDR3 region: CASSPSGRAPDTQYF. CDR3 nucleotides: TGTGCCAGCAGCCCTAGCGGGAGGGCCCCAGATACGCAGTATTTT.

This clone was detected only once. This chain uses TRBV29-1 with TRBJ1-5; no clear D. Germline V gives CDR1 SQVTM, CDR2 ANQGSEA. This CDR3 has 13 residues. The V gene lost 3 bases and the J gene lost 3 bases, with 9 bases spanning the gap. The CDR3 DNA reads TGCAGCGTTGAGGTGGCTGCCAATCAGCCCCAGCATTTT. This encodes CSVEVAANQPQHF.

The gene calls are TRBV19 and TRBJ1-2, with D possibly matching TRBD1 (6 bases). The CDR3 has 14 amino acids. Trimming shortened V by 2 bases and J by 7 bases, and 14 bases separated the two germline ends. The germline CDR1 and CDR2 sequences are LNHDA and SQIVND (reference sequence). CDR3 sequence: CASSIIETGPGYTF. The CDR3 bases are TGTGCCAGTAGTATAATCGAAACAGGGCCTGGCTACACCTTC.

This chain uses TRBV28 with TRBJ1-1; D gene uncertain. The length of the CDR3 is 11 residues. Between the trimmed V and J ends, which lost 5 bases and 10 bases, there was a span of 11 bases. Per the germline V gene, CDR1 is MDHEN and CDR2 is SYDVKM. DNA for the CDR3: TGTGCCAGCAGTCTTCAACGTAGAGCTTTCTTT. This gives the protein CASSLQRRAFF.

This clone was seen only a few times. The rearrangement uses TRBV11-2 and TRBJ1-2; maybe TRBD1 (5 bases). CDR1 is SGHAT, CDR2 FQNNGV, per germline. Trimming stripped 4 bases from V and 0 bases from J, with 15 bases between. The CDR3 runs 16 residues. The CDR3, as DNA: TGTGCCAGCAGCTATCAAAGGCGCAGGGCTAACTATGGCTACACCTTC. Its protein is CASSYQRRRANYGYTF.

This clone turned up a few times. This chain joins TRBV6-1 and TRBJ2-1; D is possibly TRBD1 (6 bases). V dropped 11 bases and J dropped 10 bases, with 21 bases sitting between them. This CDR3 is built from 13 residues. Germline V gene lookup returns CDR1 MNHNS and CDR2 SASEGT. DNA for the CDR3: TGTGCCGGACATAACATACAGGGCGGCGAGCAGTTCTTC. Translation: CAGHNIQGGEQFF.

This clone occurred a few times. V gene TRBV5-1 combines with J gene TRBJ2-5; a possible D gene is TRBD2 (5 bases). This CDR3 has 15 amino acids. Germline-derived CDR1 and CDR2 are SGHRS and YFSETQ. The V end was cut by 0 bases, the J end by 1 base, with 10 bases between. CDR3 DNA sequence: TGCGCCAGCAGCTTGGGTTGGGAGTTCCAAGAGACCCAGTACTTC. Translated: CASSLGWEFQETQYF.

This clone was recorded only once. The chain employs TRBV27 and TRBJ2-7, with TRBD2 identical over 9 bases. The CDR3 totals 15 residues. Germline trimming cut 3 bases from V and 5 bases from J; bases unmatched to any gene: 8. Germline CDR1 MNHEY, CDR2 SMNVEV (reference sequence). The CDR3 nucleotides are TGTGCCAGCAGTTTGACGGGACTAGCTCGCCACGAGCAGTACTTC. This translates into CASSLTGLARHEQYF.

The chain uses TRBV5-1 and TRBJ1-2, with D maybe TRBD1 (6 bases). V was cut by 0 bases and J by 4 bases, with 13 bases left in between. CDR1 and CDR2 from the germline V gene are SGHRS and YFSETQ. This CDR3 comprises 15 residues. Here the CDR3 DNA reads TGCGCCAGCAGCTTGGACAGGGAGTCCTCCTATGGCTACACCTTC. Translating gives CASSLDRESSYGYTF.

V gene TRBV15 combines with J gene TRBJ1-2; 7 positions match TRBD1. The CDR3 spans 15 residues. Trimming at V came to 0 bases and at J to 4 bases, leaving 5 bases not matched to a gene. CDR1 is LNHNV and CDR2 is YYDKDF in the germline V gene (reference sequence). The CDR3 coding sequence is TGTGCCACCAGCAGAGATCCGACAGGGTCCTATGGCTACACCTTC. Its translation: CATSRDPTGSYGYTF.

The chain recombines TRBV7-3 with TRBJ2-7; 9 bases line up with TRBD1. CDR3 length: 17 residues. Germline values: CDR1 SGHTA, CDR2 FQGTGA. Trimming removed 1 base from V and 3 bases from J; junction bases left unmatched: 10. The CDR3 sequence is CASSLISGQGKIYEQYF. CDR3 coding DNA: TGTGCCAGCAGCTTAATCTCGGGACAGGGAAAGATCTACGAGCAGTACTTC.

This clone was seen a handful of times. The chain carries TRBV7-7 and TRBJ2-1; D gene uncertain. In germline, CDR1 is SSHAT, CDR2 FNYEAQ (reference sequence). Trimming pared 5 bases from V and 0 bases from J, leaving 11 bases between. CDR3 length: 15 amino acids. The CDR3 spells CASSPFESSYNEQFF. CDR3 DNA sequence: TGTGCCAGCAGCCCATTCGAGAGCTCCTACAATGAGCAGTTCTTC.

The chain is built from TRBV28 and TRBJ2-7; 8 bases are a match to TRBD2. The CDR3 runs to 14 residues. The germline gives CDR1 MDHEN, CDR2 SYDVKM. V shed 6 bases, J shed 0 bases, and the junction held 4 bases outside the gene matches. Here the CDR3 reads CASRLAGRSYEQYF. CDR3 coding DNA: TGTGCCAGCAGGCTAGCGGGTCGCTCCTACGAGCAGTACTTC.

The chain combines TRBV15 with TRBJ1-2; 10 bases are shared with TRBD1. The CDR3 consists of 15 residues. Trimming at V came to 4 bases and at J to 7 bases, leaving 9 bases not matched to a gene. From germline, CDR1 is LNHNV and CDR2 YYDKDF (reference sequence). The CDR3 spells CATSKRDRGIGGYTF. Here the CDR3 DNA reads TGTGCCACCAGCAAACGGGACAGGGGAATTGGTGGCTACACCTTC.

This clone has a single count. This chain connects TRBV28 to TRBJ1-1, with 8 positions matching TRBD1. The CDR3 has 14 amino acids. From germline, CDR1 is MDHEN and CDR2 SYDVKM. V was clipped by 4 bases and J by 0 bases; unmatched bases: 1. The CDR3 DNA reads TGTGCCAGCAGTTGGGGACAGGTGAACACTGAAGCTTTCTTT. It yields the protein CASSWGQVNTEAFF.

The chain joins TRBV5-8 to TRBJ2-7; D is possibly TRBD1 (6 bases). Germline CDR1 reads SGHTS; CDR2 reads YDEGEE. The V end was cut by 2 bases, the J end by 3 bases, with 12 bases between. CDR3 length equals 14 residues. The CDR3 reads CASSFRTGSYEQYF. Here the CDR3 DNA reads TGTGCCAGCAGCTTCCGAACAGGGAGCTACGAGCAGTACTTC.

This clone was seen a handful of times. The chain has TRBV27 and TRBJ2-2; a weak D match, TRBD1 (6 bases). Trimming stripped 6 bases from V and 7 bases from J, with 9 bases between. Germline CDR1 MNHEY, CDR2 SMNVEV (reference sequence). This CDR3 spans 12 amino acids. The CDR3 region has the DNA TGTGCCAGCAGCCGACAGGTCGGGGAGCTGTTTTTT. Its protein product is CASSRQVGELFF.

The CDR3 here is CASRTVRETQYF. The CDR3 nucleotides are TGTGCAAGCAGAACAGTCCGGGAGACCCAGTACTTC. This chain links TRBV12-2 with TRBJ2-5; TRBD1 reflects the table's D call only, with no check against the DNA. TRBV12-2 is designated a pseudogene. There are 12 residues in the CDR3.

V and J are TRBV28 and TRBJ1-1; 8 bases agree with TRBD1. Germline V gives CDR1 MDHEN, CDR2 SYDVKM. The CDR3 is made up of 13 amino acids. The V and J ends lost 5 bases and 5 bases, in that order; junction bases with no gene match: 4. CDR3: CASSVTGGTEAFF. The CDR3 DNA is TGTGCCAGCAGTGTCACAGGGGGAACTGAAGCTTTCTTT.

A single count supports this clone. The chain is built from TRBV6-1 and TRBJ2-7; no firm D call. The V end was cut by 2 bases, the J end by 1 base, with 6 bases between. The CDR3 is 13 amino acids. Germline lookup yields CDR1 MNHNS and CDR2 SASEGT. CDR3 in amino acids: CASSESRSYEQYF. In DNA, the CDR3 is TGTGCCAGCAGTGAAAGCAGGTCCTACGAGCAGTACTTC.

The gene calls are TRBV18 and TRBJ1-4; perhaps TRBD1 as D (6 bases). Germline lookup yields CDR1 KGHSH and CDR2 LQKENI. The V and J ends lost 2 bases and 5 bases respectively, with 12 bases between them. The CDR3 is 15 residues long. DNA of the CDR3: TGTGCCAGCTCACCATCTTCAGGGGTGAATGAAAAACTGTTTTTT. This sequence encodes CASSPSSGVNEKLFF.

The V call is TRBV4-3, the J call TRBJ1-1; TRBD1 is a possible D gene (5 bases). V was clipped by 0 bases and J by 8 bases, with 10 bases between them. From germline, CDR1 is LGHNA and CDR2 YSLEER. There are 13 residues in the CDR3. The CDR3 DNA reads as TGCGCCAGCAGCCAAGAACGTGGACACGAAGCTTTCTTT. The encoded protein is CASSQERGHEAFF.

This rearrangement joins TRBV12-5 to TRBJ1-5; weak D call: TRBD1 (5 bases). Germline V gives CDR1 LGHNT, CDR2 FRNRAP. CDR3 size: 13 residues. V lost 8 bases, J lost 2 bases, and 10 bases lay in between. The CDR3 here is CASKGDGNQPQHF. The DNA of the CDR3 is TGTGCTAGTAAAGGGGATGGCAATCAGCCCCAGCATTTT.

The table lists this clone with a few counts. The chain links TRBV6-6 to TRBJ2-5; 11 nucleotides line up with TRBD1. TRBJ2-7 matches the DNA end more closely, so the J call is doubtful. This CDR3 is 16 amino acids long. Germline V lookup: CDR1 MNHNY, CDR2 SVGAGI (reference sequence). CDR3 amino acids: CASSYLTGTGGGEQYF. For the CDR3, the DNA is TGTGCCAGCAGTTATCTTACCGGGACAGGGGGAGGCGAGCAGTACTTC.

V gene TRBV30 combines with J gene TRBJ2-7; 7 positions agree with TRBD1. Germline V gene data show CDR1 as GTSNPN and CDR2 as SVGIG (reference sequence). J was trimmed by 2 bases and V by 5 bases; bases with no gene match: 3. The CDR3 covers 12 residues. This CDR3 is CAWDRAPYEQYF. Written as DNA, the CDR3 is TGTGCCTGGGACAGGGCCCCCTACGAGCAGTACTTC.

The chain's CDR3 is CASSLQGGGSFYEQYF. CDR3 sequence (DNA): TGTGCCAGCAGCTTGCAGGGAGGGGGGTCTTTCTACGAGCAGTACTTC. The chain carries TRBV5-6 and TRBJ2-7; perhaps TRBD2 as D (7 bases). V was cut by 1 base and J by 3 bases, with 17 bases left in between. The CDR3 is made up of 16 amino acids. The germline gives CDR1 SGHDT, CDR2 YYEEEE.

The chain is built from TRBV29-1 and TRBJ2-5; 7 nucleotides agree with TRBD1. With V trimmed by 4 bases and J by 5 bases, 7 bases remained unmatched. CDR1 is SQVTM and CDR2 is ANQGSEA in the germline V gene. CDR3 length: 13 amino acids. The CDR3 bases are TGCAGCGTTGGAACAGGGGCTCTGGAGACCCAGTACTTC. Translated, it gives CSVGTGALETQYF.